There are many counts of the clone carrying this T cell receptor beta chain. Its antigen is as yet unknown. From the reads, TCRdb called clonotypes with MiXCR, one entry per CDR3 protein. The sample contains 310,000 or so distinct CDR3 sequences, around 25% of which appear only once. This record belongs to a study of T cell repertoires in cytomegalovirus infection. General study findings and limits: People with CMV and the relevant HLA were identified by cumulative public TCR beta family frequency. CMV-specific TCR beta clonotypes restricted by HLA-C were the ones dominating the ex vivo response.

CDR3 length equals 16 residues. From germline, CDR1 is SGHTA and CDR2 FQGNSA. V lost 1 base, J lost 4 bases, and 16 bases lay in between. The sequence was collected from a human donor in good health (CMV status not recorded). Some clones in this sample may be carry-over from other donors' samples. The specimen comprised cultured PBMCs, sampled from culture after CMV antigen stimulation. The chain employs TRBV7-2 and TRBJ1-2; unclear D gene. This CDR3 is CASSLGSSSLRYGYTF. For the CDR3, the DNA is TGTGCCAGCAGCTTAGGATCCTCCTCTCTGCGCTATGGCTACACCTTC.